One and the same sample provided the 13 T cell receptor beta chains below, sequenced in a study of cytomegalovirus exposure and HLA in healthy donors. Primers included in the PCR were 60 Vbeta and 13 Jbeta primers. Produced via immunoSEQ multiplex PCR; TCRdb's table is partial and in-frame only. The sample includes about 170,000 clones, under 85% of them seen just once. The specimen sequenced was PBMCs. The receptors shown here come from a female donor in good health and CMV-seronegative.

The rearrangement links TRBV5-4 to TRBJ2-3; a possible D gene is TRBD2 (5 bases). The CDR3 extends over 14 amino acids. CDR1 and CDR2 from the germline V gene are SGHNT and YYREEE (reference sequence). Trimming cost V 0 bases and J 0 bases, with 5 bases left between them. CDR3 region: CASSLAGSTDTQYF. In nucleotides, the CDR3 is TGTGCCAGCAGCTTGGCGGGAAGCACAGATACGCAGTATTTT.

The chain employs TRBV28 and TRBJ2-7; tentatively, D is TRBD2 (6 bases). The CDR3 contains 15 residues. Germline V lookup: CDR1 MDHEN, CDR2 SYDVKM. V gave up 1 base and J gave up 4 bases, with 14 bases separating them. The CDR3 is CASSLLGAGGYEQYF. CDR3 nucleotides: TGTGCCAGCAGTTTATTGGGAGCCGGGGGTTACGAGCAGTACTTC.

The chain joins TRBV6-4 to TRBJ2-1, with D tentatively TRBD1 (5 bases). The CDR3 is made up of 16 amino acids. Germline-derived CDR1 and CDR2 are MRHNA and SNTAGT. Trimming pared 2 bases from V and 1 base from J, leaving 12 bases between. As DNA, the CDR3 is TGTGCCAGCAGTGACGAAGGGGCTGTTTCCTACAATGAGCAGTTCTTC. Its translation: CASSDEGAVSYNEQFF.

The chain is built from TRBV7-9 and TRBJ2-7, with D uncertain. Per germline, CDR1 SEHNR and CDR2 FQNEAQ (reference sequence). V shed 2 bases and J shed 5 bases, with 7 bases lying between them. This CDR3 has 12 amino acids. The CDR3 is CASSLIIDEQYF. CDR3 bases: TGTGCCAGCAGCTTAATTATTGACGAGCAGTACTTC.

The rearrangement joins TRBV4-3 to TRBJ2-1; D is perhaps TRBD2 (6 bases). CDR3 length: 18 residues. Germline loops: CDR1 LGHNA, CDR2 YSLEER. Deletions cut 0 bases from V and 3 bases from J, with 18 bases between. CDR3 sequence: CASSQDKTAGFFYNEQFF. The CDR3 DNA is TGCGCCAGCAGCCAAGATAAGACGGCGGGGTTCTTCTACAATGAGCAGTTCTTC.

The CDR3 DNA is TGTGCCAGCAGCCGCACAGGACGCGAAGAAGCTTTCTTT. Encoded protein: CASSRTGREEAFF. V and J are TRBV11-3 and TRBJ1-1; perhaps TRBD1 as D (5 bases). Germline V gene data show CDR1 as SGHNT and CDR2 as YENEEA. This CDR3 contains 13 residues. Deletions cut 5 bases from V and 8 bases from J, with 15 bases between. Full variable domain (outside the CDR3, taken from reference TRBV11-3 and TRBJ1-1): EAGVVQSPRYKIIEKKQPVAFWCNPISGHNTLYWYLQNLGQGPELLIRYENEEAVDDSQLPKDRFSAERLKGVDSTLKIQPAELGDSAVYLCASSRTGREEAFFGQGTRLTVV.

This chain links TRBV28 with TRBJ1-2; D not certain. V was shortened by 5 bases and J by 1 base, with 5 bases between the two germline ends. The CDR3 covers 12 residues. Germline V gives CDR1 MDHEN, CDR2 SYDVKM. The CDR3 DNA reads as TGTGCCAGCAGTCCACTTAACTATGGCTACACCTTC. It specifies CASSPLNYGYTF.

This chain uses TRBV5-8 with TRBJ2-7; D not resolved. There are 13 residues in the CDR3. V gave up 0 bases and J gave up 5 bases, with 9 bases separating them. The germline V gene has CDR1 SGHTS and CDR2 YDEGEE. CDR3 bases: TGTGCCAGCAGCTTGGCCTATACCGACGAGCAGTACTTC. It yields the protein CASSLAYTDEQYF.

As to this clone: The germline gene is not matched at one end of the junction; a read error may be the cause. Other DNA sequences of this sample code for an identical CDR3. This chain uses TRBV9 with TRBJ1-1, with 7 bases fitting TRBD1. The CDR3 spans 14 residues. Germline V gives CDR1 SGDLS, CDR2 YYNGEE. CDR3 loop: CASSLLTGTTEAFF. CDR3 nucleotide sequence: TGTGCCAGCAGCTTGTTGACAGGGACCACTGAAGCCTTCTTT.

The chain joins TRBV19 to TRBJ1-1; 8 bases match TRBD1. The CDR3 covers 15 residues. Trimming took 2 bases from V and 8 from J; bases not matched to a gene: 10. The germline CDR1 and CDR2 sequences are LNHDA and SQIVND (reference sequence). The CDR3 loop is CASSITRTGSGEAFF. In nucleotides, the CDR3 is TGTGCCAGTAGTATAACGAGGACAGGGAGCGGCGAAGCTTTCTTT. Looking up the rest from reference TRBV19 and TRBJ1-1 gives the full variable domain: DGGITQSPKYLFRKEGQNVTLSCEQNLNHDAMYWYRQDPGQGLRLIYYSQIVNDFQKGDIAEGYSVSREKKESFPLTVTSAQKNPTAFYLCASSITRTGSGEAFFGQGTRLTVV.

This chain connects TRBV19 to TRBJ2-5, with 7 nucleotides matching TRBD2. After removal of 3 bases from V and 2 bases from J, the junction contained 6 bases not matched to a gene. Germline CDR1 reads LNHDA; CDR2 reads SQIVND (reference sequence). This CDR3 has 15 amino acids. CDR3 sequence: CASSIGGSEQETQYF. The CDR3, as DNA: TGTGCCAGTAGTATTGGCGGGAGTGAGCAAGAGACCCAGTACTTC.

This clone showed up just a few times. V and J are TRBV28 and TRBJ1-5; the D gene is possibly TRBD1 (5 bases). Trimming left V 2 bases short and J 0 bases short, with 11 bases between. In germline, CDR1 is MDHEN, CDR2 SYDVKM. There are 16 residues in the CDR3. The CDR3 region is CASSLTTAYSNQPQHF. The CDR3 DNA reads TGTGCCAGCAGTTTAACGACAGCTTATAGCAATCAGCCCCAGCATTTT.

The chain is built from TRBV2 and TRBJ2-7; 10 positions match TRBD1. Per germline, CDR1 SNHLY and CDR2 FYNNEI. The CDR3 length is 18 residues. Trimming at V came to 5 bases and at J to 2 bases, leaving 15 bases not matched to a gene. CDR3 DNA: TGTGCCAGCAGTCAACCCCGGACAGGGGGAGCCGCCACCTACGAGCAGTACTTC. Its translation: CASSQPRTGGAATYEQYF. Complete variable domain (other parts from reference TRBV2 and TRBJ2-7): EPEVTQTPSHQVTQMGQEVILRCVPISNHLYFYWYRQILGQKVEFLVSFYNNEISEKSEIFDDQFSVERPDGSNFTLKIRSTKLEDSAMYFCASSQPRTGGAATYEQYFGPGTRLTVT.